The 2 T cell receptor beta chains presented below share a single source sample, sequenced in a study of cytomegalovirus exposure and HLA in healthy donors. Both 60 Vbeta primers and 13 Jbeta primers went into the PCR. Using immunoSEQ multiplex PCR, the repertoire was profiled, and TCRdb retains in-frame clones only, with some absent. The data hold some 200,000 clones, with 75% to 90% observed a single time. The sequencing sample was made of PBMCs. All receptors come from a boy younger than 10 in good health and CMV-seronegative.

This chain uses TRBV6-5 with TRBJ2-2; D is possibly TRBD2 (5 bases). V dropped 2 bases and J dropped 7 bases, with 11 bases sitting between them. Per germline, CDR1 MNHEY and CDR2 SVGAGI. The CDR3 runs 14 residues. In nucleotides, the CDR3 is TGTGCCAGCAGTTACGGGTCGGGGTACGGGGAGCTGTTTTTT. Protein: CASSYGSGYGELFF.

This clone turned up a few times. J is TRBJ1-1 and V is TRBV10-1; 7 bases align to TRBD1. This CDR3 comprises 13 residues. V trimming: 8 bases; J trimming: 4 bases; junction bases outside the gene matches: 7. Germline-derived CDR1 and CDR2 are WNHNN and SYGVQD (reference sequence). In DNA form, the CDR3 reads TGCGCCAGCTCCCGGACAGGAATCACTGAAGCTTTCTTT. Translating gives CASSRTGITEAFF.